Following are 15 T cell receptor beta chains from one sample sequenced in a study of cytomegalovirus exposure and HLA in healthy donors. Clones were read by immunoSEQ multiplex PCR, and TCRdb kept only the in-frame ones, dropping some. The data contain 150,000 to 200,000 clones, roughly nine tenths of them singletons. Sequenced: PBMCs. These receptors originate from a woman aged 18-29 years in good health and CMV-seropositive.

This rearrangement joins TRBV5-1 to TRBJ2-3; tentative D call: TRBD1 (6 bases). This CDR3 contains 14 residues. Germline assignment: CDR1 SGHRS and CDR2 YFSETQ. Between the trimmed V and J ends, which lost 8 bases and 2 bases, there was a span of 15 bases. The CDR3 DNA reads as TGCGCCAGTAGCCAGGGACACCCCACAGATACGCAGTATTTT. It is translated as CASSQGHPTDTQYF. The whole variable domain, filled in from reference TRBV5-1 and TRBJ2-3, reads KAGVTQTPRYLIKTRGQQVTLSCSPISGHRSVSWYQQTPGQGLQFLFEYFSETQRNKGNFPGRFSGRQFSNSRSEMNVSTLELGDSALYLCASSQGHPTDTQYFGPGTRLTVL.

This clone has only one observation. This chain connects TRBV18 to TRBJ2-3; 9 bases match TRBD1. V shed 4 bases and J 0 bases; nucleotides not matched to a gene: 11. CDR1 and CDR2 (germline): KGHSH, LQKENI. The CDR3 runs to 18 residues. In DNA form, the CDR3 reads TGTGCCAGCTCACTCTCCTCATCCGGGACAGGGAGCACAGATACGCAGTATTTT. It translates to CASSLSSSGTGSTDTQYF.

The chain joins TRBV10-3 to TRBJ2-2; TRBD2 agrees at 9 bases. Germline values: CDR1 ENHRY, CDR2 SYGVKD. The CDR3 has 17 amino acids. Unmatched junction bases numbered 8, after V lost 3 bases and J lost 3 bases. CDR3 sequence reads: CAISEGPSGVDTGELFF. DNA for the CDR3: TGTGCCATCAGTGAAGGTCCTAGCGGGGTGGACACCGGGGAGCTGTTTTTT.

The V and J genes are TRBV19 and TRBJ1-1; TRBD1 might be the D (5 bases). The length of the CDR3 is 14 residues. The germline V and J ends were trimmed by 7 bases and 3 bases, with 15 bases remaining between them. Germline CDR1 and CDR2: LNHDA and SQIVND (reference sequence). CDR3 protein: CASIPWSGYTEAFF. As DNA, the CDR3 is TGTGCCAGTATCCCTTGGTCAGGGTACACTGAAGCTTTCTTT.

V and J are TRBV27 and TRBJ2-1; possible D gene TRBD2, 5 bases. Trimming stripped 6 bases from V and 3 bases from J, with 12 bases between. The CDR3 runs 14 residues. The germline V gene has CDR1 MNHEY and CDR2 SMNVEV (reference sequence). The CDR3 nucleotides are TGTGCCAGCAGCATCTATACTAGCTACAATGAGCAGTTCTTC. Translated, it gives CASSIYTSYNEQFF.

V gene TRBV28 combines with J gene TRBJ1-5, with 10 bases lining up with TRBD1. Trimming at V came to 3 bases and at J to 7 bases, leaving 3 bases not matched to a gene. This CDR3 is built from 14 residues. In germline, CDR1 is MDHEN, CDR2 SYDVKM. CDR3 in DNA: TGTGCCAGCAGTTTGGGACAGGGGCAACAGCCCCAGCATTTT. It encodes CASSLGQGQQPQHF. Looking up the rest from reference TRBV28 and TRBJ1-5 gives the full variable domain: DVKVTQSSRYLVKRTGEKVFLECVQDMDHENMFWYRQDPGLGLRLIYFSYDVKMKEKGDIPEGYSVSREKKERFSLILESASTNQTSMYLCASSLGQGQQPQHFGDGTRLSIL.

The V call is TRBV30, the J call TRBJ2-7; 9 bases line up with TRBD1. The CDR3 spans 15 residues. Germline CDR1 and CDR2: GTSNPN and SVGIG (reference sequence). V dropped 3 bases and J dropped 3; count of bases not matched to a gene: 9. As DNA, the CDR3 is TGTGCCTGGAGCAGGTCAGACAGGGGGATCTACGAGCAGTACTTC. Its protein is CAWSRSDRGIYEQYF.

This CDR3 reads CASKRGNNQPQHF. CDR3 bases: TGTGCCAGCAAGCGAGGGAACAATCAGCCCCAGCATTTT. V gene TRBV6-5 combines with J gene TRBJ1-5, with D unclear. V lost 7 bases to trimming and J lost 3 bases, with 10 bases between them. Germline CDR1 reads MNHEY; CDR2 reads SVGAGI. The CDR3 length is 13 residues.

The chain combines TRBV5-1 with TRBJ1-2; perhaps TRBD1 as D (5 bases). Trimming left V 2 bases short and J 6 bases short, with 11 bases between. This CDR3 comprises 13 residues. The germline CDR1 and CDR2 sequences are SGHRS and YFSETQ. The CDR3 spells CASSLQQGHGYTF. The CDR3 region has the DNA TGCGCCAGCAGCTTACAGCAGGGCCATGGCTACACCTTC. The variable domain in full, with the rest retrieved from reference TRBV5-1 and TRBJ1-2, is KAGVTQTPRYLIKTRGQQVTLSCSPISGHRSVSWYQQTPGQGLQFLFEYFSETQRNKGNFPGRFSGRQFSNSRSEMNVSTLELGDSALYLCASSLQQGHGYTFGSGTRLTVV.

The J gene is TRBJ2-4, the V gene TRBV7-2, with 9 positions matching TRBD1. Per the germline V gene, CDR1 is SGHTA and CDR2 is FQGNSA. The CDR3 has 15 amino acids. V shed 6 bases, J shed 1 base, and the junction held 4 bases outside the gene matches. The CDR3 sequence is CASRPQGAAKNIQYF. The CDR3 region has the DNA TGTGCCAGCAGGCCACAGGGGGCGGCCAAAAACATTCAGTACTTC.

The sample holds one count of this clone. The chain couples TRBV7-8 to TRBJ2-3; the D is unclear. The CDR3 has 15 residues. Germline lookup yields CDR1 SGHVS and CDR2 FQNEAQ. Trimming shortened V by 5 bases and J by 8 bases, and 20 bases separated the two germline ends. CDR3: CASSLTILTRGTQYF. CDR3 DNA: TGTGCCAGCAGCCTTACGATCCTGACCCGCGGTACGCAGTATTTT.

A single count supports this clone. The chain has TRBV27 and TRBJ1-5; D is unclear. Germline V gene sequence: CDR1 MNHEY, CDR2 SMNVEV (reference sequence). This CDR3 contains 15 residues. V was trimmed by 1 base and J by 4 bases, leaving 11 bases between them. DNA of the CDR3: TGTGCCAGCAGTTTATATGGTACAGTTAATCAGCCCCAGCATTTT. Amino acids: CASSLYGTVNQPQHF.

This clone has at least ten counts. CDR3 protein: CASSRGRDSGNTIYF. CDR3 coding DNA: TGCGCCAGCAGCCGAGGACGGGACTCTGGAAACACCATATATTTT. The rearrangement joins TRBV4-1 to TRBJ1-3; no reliable D call. V lost 4 bases and J 0 bases, leaving 10 bases between the germline ends. CDR3 length: 15 residues. The V gene's germline CDR1 is MGHRA and CDR2 YSYEKL.

This rearrangement joins TRBV4-2 to TRBJ2-7, with a possible D match to TRBD1 (5 bases). The germline gives CDR1 LGHNA, CDR2 YNFKEQ. The CDR3 extends over 15 amino acids. V was pared by 2 bases and J by 3 bases, with 14 bases between. CDR3 amino acids: CASSQNRGLNYEQYF. In nucleotides, the CDR3 is TGTGCCAGCAGCCAAAATAGGGGTCTCAACTACGAGCAGTACTTC.

The chain recombines TRBV25-1 with TRBJ1-2, with D perhaps TRBD1 (6 bases). The CDR3 consists of 15 residues. The V gene lost 3 bases and the J gene lost 4 bases, with 15 bases spanning the gap. Germline V CDR1 and CDR2: MGHDK, SYGVNS. CDR3 DNA sequence: TGTGCCAGCAGTGAGTACAGGGAAGCCAGCTATGGCTACACCTTC. As protein: CASSEYREASYGYTF.